This is a list of T cell receptor beta chains from one sample in a study of cytomegalovirus exposure and HLA in healthy donors. Some clones are missing from TCRdb's copy, which holds only in-frame ones; the method was immunoSEQ multiplex PCR. The table lists 200,000 or so clones, about four fifths of them singletons. Material: PBMCs. All receptors come from a man between 18 and 35 years old in good health and CMV-seropositive. CDR3s include the opening cysteine and the closing phenylalanine or tryptophan. A D gene is named only where the DNA matches it firmly. Some rows mark clone size as missing; the rest say once, few, many or name a class of expanded clone.

CDR3 protein	CDR3 DNA	V gene	clone size	J gene	D gene
CASSQDEERSSYNEQFF	TGCGCCAGCAGCCAAGATGAGGAGCGGAGCTCCTACAATGAGCAGTTCTTC	TRBV4-3	.	TRBJ2-1	.
CASSSTKDRPSEQYF	TGTGCCAGCAGTTCAACCAAAGACAGGCCAAGCGAGCAGTACTTC	TRBV6-5	.	TRBJ2-7	.
CASSPVRDYSYNEQFF	TGTGCCAGCAGCCCGGTCCGGGACTACTCCTACAATGAGCAGTTCTTC	TRBV7-6	.	TRBJ2-1	TRBD2
CASSLTRVDTEAFF	TGTGCCAGCAGCTTAACCAGGGTTGACACTGAAGCTTTCTTT	TRBV7-3	.	TRBJ1-1	.
CASSMLSEGARSGANVLTF	TGTGCCAGTAGTATGCTTTCGGAGGGGGCGCGCTCTGGGGCCAACGTCCTGACTTTC	TRBV19	.	TRBJ2-6	.
CASSRLAGGTDTQYF	TGCGCCAGCAGTCGGTTAGCGGGGGGCACAGATACGCAGTATTTT	TRBV5-1	.	TRBJ2-3	TRBD2
CASRDRSGEKLFF	TGTGCCAGCCGGGACAGGAGTGGGGAAAAACTGTTTTTT	TRBV5-4	.	TRBJ1-4	TRBD1
CAWSKRATNEKLFF	TGTGCCTGGAGTAAGCGTGCGACTAATGAAAAACTGTTTTTT	TRBV30	.	TRBJ1-4	.
CASRTGVSPSSYEQYF	TGTGCCAGCAGAACAGGGGTAAGTCCCAGCTCCTACGAGCAGTACTTC	TRBV6-9	.	TRBJ2-7	TRBD1
CASSLVSGNEQFF	TGTGCCAGCAGCTTGGTGTCAGGGAATGAGCAGTTCTTC	TRBV5-8	.	TRBJ2-1	.
CASSTGTGVNEQYF	TGCGCCAGCAGTACCGGGACAGGGGTAAACGAGCAGTACTTC	TRBV10-2	.	TRBJ2-7	TRBD1
CASSYQREGRGTQYF	TGTGCCAGCAGTTACCAGCGGGAGGGCCGAGGTACGCAGTATTTT	TRBV27	.	TRBJ2-3	TRBD2
CASSVGRGIYEQYF	TGTGCCAGCAGCGTAGGAAGGGGGATCTACGAGCAGTACTTC	TRBV9	.	TRBJ2-7	.
CASSGLAGGTDTQYF	TGTGCCAGCAGTGGCCTAGCGGGAGGAACAGATACGCAGTATTTT	TRBV6-4	few	TRBJ2-3	TRBD2
CASSRQGPSNQPQHF	TGTGCCAGCAGCCGACAGGGGCCGAGCAATCAGCCCCAGCATTTT	TRBV2	.	TRBJ1-5	TRBD1
CAWSVLTAIGYTF	TGTGCCTGGAGTGTCCTGACAGCTATAGGCTACACCTTC	TRBV30	.	TRBJ1-2	.
CASSQDPGGNNEQFF	TGCGCCAGCAGCCAAGATCCAGGAGGTAATAATGAGCAGTTCTTC	TRBV4-3	.	TRBJ2-1	.
CASSPGVVNEQYF	TGTGCCAGTAGCCCGGGGGTTGTAAACGAGCAGTACTTC	TRBV19	few	TRBJ2-7	.
CSVGQGVGQPQHF	TGCAGCGTGGGACAGGGAGTAGGACAGCCCCAGCATTTT	TRBV29-1	few	TRBJ1-5	TRBD1
CASSGTGRTANVLTF	TGTGCCAGCAGCGGGACAGGCAGAACTGCCAACGTCCTGACTTTC	TRBV9	.	TRBJ2-6	TRBD1
CASKNNFLRVRSTPQYF	TGTGCCAGCAAAAATAATTTCCTCCGGGTTAGATCGACGCCGCAGTATTTT	TRBV27	.	TRBJ2-3	.
CASSELGGRGDEQFF	TGCGCCAGCAGTGAATTAGGGGGGAGGGGGGATGAGCAGTTCTTC	TRBV10-2	.	TRBJ2-1	.
CASSIPPSGSDLRYEQYF	TGTGCCAGTAGTATACCGCCTAGCGGGAGCGACTTGCGGTACGAGCAGTACTTC	TRBV19	.	TRBJ2-7	TRBD2
CASSQGTGEQYF	TGCGCCAGCAGCCAAGGTACAGGCGAGCAGTACTTC	TRBV4-3	once	TRBJ2-7	.
CASSRVAYEQYF	TGCGCCAGCAGTCGAGTCGCCTACGAGCAGTACTTC	TRBV5-1	.	TRBJ2-7	.
CASSLGQGWPYQETQYF	TGTGCCAGCAGCTTAGGGCAGGGGTGGCCGTACCAAGAGACCCAGTACTTC	TRBV7-2	.	TRBJ2-5	.
CASSSGTGPGTQYF	TGTGCCAGCAGCTCTGGGACAGGGCCGGGAACGCAGTATTTT	TRBV7-3	once	TRBJ2-3	TRBD1
CASAGGLNQPQHF	TGTGCCAGCGCAGGGGGCCTCAATCAGCCCCAGCATTTT	TRBV6-1	.	TRBJ1-5	TRBD1
CASSSAGLRDSYEQYF	TGTGCCAGCAGCTCCGCGGGGCTTCGCGACTCCTACGAGCAGTACTTC	TRBV7-9	.	TRBJ2-7	.
CSGGRGQETQYF	TGCAGCGGGGGCAGGGGCCAAGAGACCCAGTACTTC	TRBV29-1	.	TRBJ2-5	.
CASRIQGDSGANVLTF	TGTGCCAGCAGGATACAGGGCGACTCTGGGGCCAACGTCCTGACTTTC	TRBV2	many	TRBJ2-6	.
CASSLGPGGVYEQYF	TGTGCCAGCAGTTTAGGCCCGGGAGGTGTTTACGAGCAGTACTTC	TRBV27	.	TRBJ2-7	TRBD2
CASSLRETQYF	TGTGCCAGCAGTTTGAGAGAGACCCAGTACTTC	TRBV27	.	TRBJ2-5	.
CASKDSLFDAYTF	TGTGCCAGTAAGGACAGCCTATTTGATGCCTACACCTTC	TRBV19	.	TRBJ1-2	.
CASSESPEGAETQYF	TGTGCCAGCAGTGAAAGCCCGGAGGGGGCAGAGACCCAGTACTTC	TRBV6-1	.	TRBJ2-5	.
CASSIDPRSSYEQYF	TGTGCCAGTAGTATAGACCCTAGGAGCTCCTACGAGCAGTACTTC	TRBV19	.	TRBJ2-7	.
CASPMEQYF	TGTGCCAGCCCCATGGAGCAGTACTTC	TRBV7-9	.	TRBJ2-7	.
CASSLVRLADTDTQYF	TGTGCCAGCAGCTTAGTACGGCTAGCGGACACAGATACGCAGTATTTT	TRBV7-2	.	TRBJ2-3	TRBD2
CASSFGPGETQYF	TGTGCCAGCAGTTTTGGGCCCGGTGAGACCCAGTACTTC	TRBV5-5	.	TRBJ2-5	.
CASSLKAPGTANEQFF	TGTGCCAGCAGCTTAAAAGCCCCCGGGACAGCCAATGAGCAGTTCTTC	TRBV7-3	.	TRBJ2-1	TRBD1
CASSPPASGSYEQYF	TGCGCCAGCAGCCCCCCAGCTAGCGGGAGTTACGAGCAGTACTTC	TRBV5-1	.	TRBJ2-7	TRBD2
CASSRDTAYEQYF	TGTGCCAGCAGTCGGGACACCGCCTACGAGCAGTACTTC	TRBV2	.	TRBJ2-7	.
CASSRTSEVYNEQFF	TGTGCCAGTAGTAGGACTAGCGAGGTCTACAATGAGCAGTTCTTC	TRBV19	.	TRBJ2-1	TRBD2
CASSFLAGGKYNEQFF	TGTGCCAGCAGCTTCCTAGCGGGAGGGAAATACAATGAGCAGTTCTTC	TRBV7-9	.	TRBJ2-1	TRBD2
CASSFDRGLIF	TGTGCCAGCAGCTTCGACAGGGGGCTAATCTTT	TRBV7-8	.	TRBJ1-1	TRBD1